Listed here are 32 T cell receptor beta chains from one sample, sequenced in a study of Ad26.COV2.S vaccination and SARS-CoV-2 variants. Documented treatment: roughly 20 received Ad26.COV2.S at low or high dose, single or two shots; about 5 received placebo; per-sample allocation not given. Day 63 after the first vaccine or placebo injection was the time point for sampling. Profiling relied on immunoSEQ multiplex PCR, and the TCRdb table lists in-frame clones only, not all of them. Of about 480,000 clones in the sample, roughly 89% were seen once. The source material was peripheral blood, sampled in a trial of Ad26.COV2.S vaccine versus placebo. These receptors were taken from a person aged 18 to 59 who received the Ad26.COV2.S COVID-19 vaccine or a placebo.

The genes are TRBV12-3 or TRBV12-4 and TRBJ2-7, with a weak D call TRBD2 (7 bases). The CDR3 spans 12 residues. V shed 6 bases and J shed 7 bases, with 13 bases lying between them. For the CDR3, the DNA is TGTGCCAGCAGGCAGGGGAGGGGGGAGCAGTACTTC. It specifies CASRQGRGEQYF.

This chain uses TRBV6-5 with TRBJ1-5; tentative D call: TRBD1 (5 bases). The germline V gene has CDR1 MNHEY and CDR2 SVGAGI. CDR3 length: 15 amino acids. The V gene lost 6 bases and the J gene lost 3 bases, with 15 bases spanning the gap. CDR3 DNA sequence: TGTGCCAGCAGGGGTCGAGGGGAAATCAATCAGCCCCAGCATTTT. Translated: CASRGRGEINQPQHF.

The chain joins TRBV6-5 to TRBJ1-3; D is ambiguous. With 2 bases removed from V and 0 bases from J, the gap between germline ends came to 2 bases. The CDR3 is 13 amino acids. Germline-derived CDR1 and CDR2 are MNHEY and SVGAGI. As DNA, the CDR3 is TGTGCCAGCAGTTACAACTCTGGAAACACCATATATTTT. Amino acids: CASSYNSGNTIYF.

The J gene is TRBJ1-5, the V gene TRBV12-3 or TRBV12-4, with a tentative D call TRBD1 (5 bases). The V end lost 6 bases, the J end lost 3 bases, and 9 bases lay between the germline ends. The CDR3 consists of 13 residues. The CDR3 protein is CASRGDLNQPQHF. In nucleotides, the CDR3 is TGTGCCAGCAGGGGGGATCTCAATCAGCCCCAGCATTTT.

The J gene is TRBJ2-1, the V gene TRBV20-1, with a possible D match to TRBD2 (6 bases). Trimming took 3 bases from V and 0 from J, leaving 18 bases between them. This CDR3 contains 17 residues. Germline V gene lookup returns CDR1 DFQATT and CDR2 SNEGSKA (reference sequence). The CDR3, as DNA: TGCAGTGCTAGTAGTCTGGTTACGGGAGTCTCCTACAATGAGCAGTTCTTC. Its protein product is CSASSLVTGVSYNEQFF.

The chain recombines TRBV7-9 with TRBJ2-1; no firm D call. CDR1 and CDR2 from the germline V gene are SEHNR and FQNEAQ (reference sequence). The CDR3 has 12 amino acids. Trimming stripped 5 bases from V and 5 bases from J, with 7 bases between. The CDR3 sequence: CASSPRNNEQFF. DNA for the CDR3: TGTGCCAGCAGCCCCAGGAACAATGAGCAGTTCTTC. The entire variable domain, with the rest obtained from reference TRBV7-9 and TRBJ2-1, is as follows: DTGVSQNPRHKITKRGQNVTFRCDPISEHNRLYWYRQTLGQGPEFLTYFQNEAQLEKSRLLSDRFSAERPKGSFSTLEIQRTEQGDSAMYLCASSPRNNEQFFGPGTRLTVL.

This clone was picked up one time. The V gene is TRBV14, the J gene TRBJ2-2; D gene ambiguous. Trimming removed 1 base at V and 7 bases at J, with 13 bases between. Germline CDR1 and CDR2: SGHDN and FVKESK. This CDR3 region has 15 residues. The CDR3 nucleotides read TGTGCCAGCAGCCAAGTTTGGAGCGATCGCGGGGAGCTGTTTTTT. Translated: CASSQVWSDRGELFF.

This chain joins TRBV14 and TRBJ2-1, with 10 bases that match TRBD2. Losses at the gene ends were 1 base for V and 7 bases for J; bases not matched to a gene: 4. The CDR3 contains 15 residues. Per the germline V gene, CDR1 is SGHDN and CDR2 is FVKESK. The CDR3 spells CASSQGLAGLNEQFF. Here the CDR3 DNA reads TGTGCCAGCAGCCAAGGACTAGCGGGTCTTAATGAGCAGTTCTTC.

This clone was seen only once. V usage is TRBV5-8 and J usage is TRBJ2-7; D remains ambiguous. V was clipped by 0 bases and J by 2 bases, with 12 bases between them. Germline V lookup: CDR1 SGHTS, CDR2 YDEGEE. CDR3 size: 15 residues. CDR3 sequence reads: CASSLGYHHTYEQYF. Written as DNA, the CDR3 is TGTGCCAGCAGCTTGGGCTACCACCATACCTACGAGCAGTACTTC. Full variable domain (remainder filled in from reference TRBV5-8 and TRBJ2-7): EAGVTQSPTHLIKTRGQQATLRCSPISGHTSVYWYQQALGLGLQFLLWYDEGEERNRGNFPPRFSGRQFPNYSSELNVNALELEDSALYLCASSLGYHHTYEQYFGPGTRLTVT.

The chain carries TRBV28 and TRBJ1-4, with D perhaps TRBD1 (5 bases). Germline CDR1 and CDR2: MDHEN and SYDVKM. V dropped 6 bases and J dropped 0 bases, with 23 bases sitting between them. CDR3 length equals 19 residues. CDR3 nucleotide sequence: TGTGCCAGCAGCCACGACGAGGGGCAAGAGATTGCAACTAATGAAAAACTGTTTTTT. Protein sequence: CASSHDEGQEIATNEKLFF.

This sequence joins TRBV15 and TRBJ2-1; a weak D match, TRBD2 (5 bases). This CDR3 has 15 amino acids. CDR1 LNHNV and CDR2 YYDKDF come from the germline V gene (reference sequence). V lost 1 base and J lost 2, with 9 bases in between. CDR3 region: CATSRVSVAYNEQFF. CDR3 DNA sequence: TGTGCCACCAGCAGAGTTAGCGTGGCCTACAATGAGCAGTTCTTC.

The rearrangement uses TRBV28 and TRBJ2-3; the match to TRBD2 covers 8 bases. Germline trimming cut 7 bases from V and 3 bases from J; bases unmatched to any gene: 9. Per germline, CDR1 MDHEN and CDR2 SYDVKM. CDR3 length: 15 residues. The CDR3 region is CASTVAGSTTDTQYF. The CDR3 nucleotides are TGTGCCAGCACTGTAGCGGGATCGACAACAGATACGCAGTATTTT.

The V call is TRBV27, the J call TRBJ2-3; 12 nucleotides match TRBD2. This CDR3 region has 15 residues. In germline, CDR1 is MNHEY, CDR2 SMNVEV (reference sequence). Germline trimming cut 6 bases from V and 6 bases from J; bases unmatched to any gene: 7. The CDR3 nucleotides are TGTGCCAGCAGGCGCACTAGCGGGAGGTATGATACGCAGTATTTT. Residues: CASRRTSGRYDTQYF.

The rearrangement links TRBV6-6 to TRBJ1-1; D is undetermined. The CDR3 length is 14 residues. V was trimmed by 6 bases and J by 2 bases, leaving 13 bases between them. Germline values: CDR1 MNHNY, CDR2 SVGAGI (reference sequence). This CDR3 reads CASSLLRTNTEAFF. The CDR3 DNA follows: TGTGCCAGCAGCCTACTTCGGACTAACACTGAAGCTTTCTTT.

The chain couples TRBV10-3 to TRBJ1-6; no firm D call. CDR1 is ENHRY and CDR2 is SYGVKD in the germline V gene. CDR3 length: 13 amino acids. Trimming took off 4 bases at V and 7 bases at J, with 8 bases between the two ends. CDR3 nucleotide sequence: TGTGCCATCAGTGGCCTGCCGAATTCACCCCTCCACTTT. It codes for CAISGLPNSPLHF.

This chain joins TRBV11-1 and TRBJ2-2; no clear D. The CDR3 covers 14 residues. The germline V and J ends were trimmed by 2 bases and 5 bases, with 9 bases remaining between them. The V gene's germline CDR1 is SGHAT and CDR2 FQDESV (reference sequence). Here the CDR3 reads CASSLLSGTGELFF. For the CDR3, the DNA is TGTGCCAGCAGCTTATTGTCCGGGACCGGGGAGCTGTTTTTT.

The gene calls are TRBV7-8 and TRBJ2-7; 8 bases are shared with TRBD1. With 5 bases clipped from V and 2 bases from J, the junction kept 8 bases outside the gene matches. The CDR3 extends over 15 amino acids. From germline, CDR1 is SGHVS and CDR2 FQNEAQ. This chain's CDR3 is CASSITTGETYEQYF. CDR3 bases: TGTGCCAGCAGCATTACGACAGGGGAAACCTACGAGCAGTACTTC.

This clone was counted between two and nine times. The chain joins TRBV28 to TRBJ1-5; 7 bases map to TRBD1. The CDR3 loop spans 13 amino acids. Germline trimming cut 6 bases from V and 3 bases from J; bases unmatched to any gene: 2. Germline V gives CDR1 MDHEN, CDR2 SYDVKM. In DNA, the CDR3 is TGTGCCAGCAGGACAGGGTACAATCAGCCCCAGCATTTT. Protein sequence: CASRTGYNQPQHF.

V usage is TRBV2 and J usage is TRBJ1-6, with a weak D call TRBD1 (5 bases). V lost 6 bases, J lost 6 bases, and 15 bases lay in between. This CDR3 comprises 15 residues. The germline CDR1 and CDR2 sequences are SNHLY and FYNNEI. CDR3 sequence: CASSTQGRGNSPLHF. DNA of the CDR3: TGTGCCAGCAGCACCCAGGGACGGGGTAATTCACCCCTCCACTTT.

With respect to this clone: Additional DNA sequences in this sample encode the identical CDR3. The J gene is TRBJ2-7, the V gene TRBV24-1; D is unclear. Per the germline V gene, CDR1 is KGHDR and CDR2 is SFDVKD. Trimming left V 3 bases short and J 1 base short, with 12 bases between. This CDR3 comprises 15 residues. In DNA, the CDR3 is TGTGCCACCAGTGATCCCCCGTCTGGTTCCTACGAGCAGTACTTC. It codes for CATSDPPSGSYEQYF.

Remarks on this clone: At the DNA level, this CDR3 is encoded by other sequences in the same sample as well. The chain recombines TRBV28 with TRBJ2-6; D is perhaps TRBD1 (6 bases). The germline V gene has CDR1 MDHEN and CDR2 SYDVKM. V was cut by 0 bases and J by 4 bases, with 7 bases left in between. The CDR3 totals 15 residues. The CDR3 nucleotides read TGTGCCAGCAGTTTATGGGGGGCAGGGGCCAACGTCCTGACTTTC. This sequence encodes CASSLWGAGANVLTF. Together with reference TRBV28 and TRBJ2-6, the CDR3 gives the full variable domain: DVKVTQSSRYLVKRTGEKVFLECVQDMDHENMFWYRQDPGLGLRLIYFSYDVKMKEKGDIPEGYSVSREKKERFSLILESASTNQTSMYLCASSLWGAGANVLTFGAGSRLTVL.

The chain is built from TRBV19 and TRBJ1-5, with 11 bases lining up with TRBD1. Germline CDR1 and CDR2: LNHDA and SQIVND (reference sequence). The CDR3 runs to 15 residues. V dropped 3 bases and J dropped 6; count of bases not matched to a gene: 4. The CDR3 bases are TGTGCCAGTAGTATTTATGGGACAGGGGGTCAGCCCCAGCATTTT. It encodes CASSIYGTGGQPQHF.

This clone has just a few counts. The V and J genes are TRBV30 and TRBJ2-7; 10 bases align to TRBD1. The V segment lost 3 bases and the J segment 2 bases; nucleotides outside the gene matches: 4. Looked up from germline, CDR1 is GTSNPN and CDR2 is SVGIG (reference sequence). This CDR3 contains 14 residues. The DNA for the CDR3 is TGTGCCTGGAGGGGACAGGGGTCAACCTACGAGCAGTACTTC. It encodes CAWRGQGSTYEQYF.

Details on this clone: Other DNA sequences in this specimen translate into the identical CDR3. The chain links TRBV5-4 to TRBJ2-6; TRBD2 aligns across 8 bases. With V trimmed by 4 bases and J by 2 bases, 2 bases remained unmatched. This CDR3 contains 15 residues. From germline, CDR1 is SGHNT and CDR2 YYREEE (reference sequence). CDR3 region: CASSPGGAGANVLTF. In DNA, the CDR3 is TGTGCCAGCAGCCCCGGGGGGGCTGGGGCCAACGTCCTGACTTTC.

On this clone: Other DNA variants within this sample encode the same CDR3. The chain links TRBV28 to TRBJ1-2; 7 nucleotides align to TRBD1. This CDR3 spans 14 amino acids. Looked up from germline, CDR1 is MDHEN and CDR2 is SYDVKM. V was pared by 7 bases and J by 5 bases, with 10 bases of the junction left unmatched. The CDR3 bases are TGTGCCAGCATTACAGGGGCTAACTATTATGGCTACACCTTC. It encodes CASITGANYYGYTF.

V is TRBV11-2 and J is TRBJ1-5; D remains unclear. Trimming took off 1 base at V and 7 bases at J, with 8 bases between the two ends. Germline lookup yields CDR1 SGHAT and CDR2 FQNNGV. The CDR3 sequence is 13 residues long. This chain's CDR3 is CASSLGTFQPQHF. CDR3 DNA sequence: TGTGCCAGCAGCTTAGGGACCTTCCAGCCCCAGCATTTT.

The gene calls are TRBV28 and TRBJ2-3; D is perhaps TRBD2 (6 bases). V lost 2 bases to trimming and J lost 2 bases, with 8 bases between them. The CDR3 runs to 14 residues. Germline V gene lookup returns CDR1 MDHEN and CDR2 SYDVKM. Here the CDR3 reads CASSLSGLTDTQYF. The CDR3 DNA sequence: TGTGCCAGCAGTTTAAGCGGGCTCACAGATACGCAGTATTTT.

The sample holds a few counts of this clone. The genes are TRBV29-1 and TRBJ1-5; tentatively, D is TRBD1 (5 bases). In germline, CDR1 is SQVTM, CDR2 ANQGSEA. The CDR3 runs to 13 residues. Deletions cut 6 bases from V and 9 bases from J, with 18 bases between. CDR3 DNA sequence: TGCAGCGTAGGTGGGGACGGCATTGGGCCCCAGCATTTT. It yields the protein CSVGGDGIGPQHF. Combining the CDR3 with reference TRBV29-1 and TRBJ1-5 gives the whole variable domain SAVISQKPSRDICQRGTSLTIQCQVDSQVTMMFWYRQQPGQSLTLIATANQGSEATYESGFVIDKFPISRPNLTFSTLTVSNMSPEDSSIYLCSVGGDGIGPQHFGDGTRLSIL.

The chain uses TRBV9 and TRBJ2-1, with 9 bases aligning to TRBD2. The CDR3 is made up of 16 amino acids. Looked up from germline, CDR1 is SGDLS and CDR2 is YYNGEE. The V segment lost 4 bases and the J segment 7 bases; nucleotides outside the gene matches: 12. CDR3 nucleotide sequence: TGTGCCAGCAGCCCCTCTGGCGGGAGGGCCGCAAATGAGCAGTTCTTC. This encodes CASSPSGGRAANEQFF.

Note on this clone: Other DNA sequences from this sample encode an identical CDR3 as well. This chain uses TRBV30 with TRBJ1-6; perhaps TRBD1 as D (5 bases). The CDR3 extends over 13 amino acids. V was clipped by 4 bases and J by 5 bases, with 9 bases between them. The germline V gene has CDR1 GTSNPN and CDR2 SVGIG (reference sequence). In DNA, the CDR3 is TGTGCCTGGACGGGACTGGATAATTCACCCCTCCACTTT. Encoded protein: CAWTGLDNSPLHF.

The rearrangement uses TRBV11-1 and TRBJ2-7, with 8 bases lining up with TRBD1. The CDR3 is 14 amino acids. Trimming at V came to 5 bases and at J to 3 bases, leaving 6 bases not matched to a gene. Germline V gene lookup returns CDR1 SGHAT and CDR2 FQDESV (reference sequence). The CDR3 sequence is CASSPGGSFYEQYF. The CDR3 region has the DNA TGTGCCAGCAGCCCAGGGGGCTCTTTCTACGAGCAGTACTTC.

The chain joins TRBV7-9 to TRBJ2-1; 10 positions match TRBD2. The V gene's germline CDR1 is SEHNR and CDR2 FQNEAQ (reference sequence). Germline trimming cut 0 bases from V and 4 bases from J; bases unmatched to any gene: 0. The CDR3 loop spans 15 amino acids. The CDR3 loop reads CASSLAGLAYNEQFF. The CDR3 DNA is TGTGCCAGCAGCTTAGCGGGACTAGCGTACAATGAGCAGTTCTTC. Based on the CDR3 plus reference TRBV7-9 and TRBJ2-1, the full variable domain is DTGVSQNPRHKITKRGQNVTFRCDPISEHNRLYWYRQTLGQGPEFLTYFQNEAQLEKSRLLSDRFSAERPKGSFSTLEIQRTEQGDSAMYLCASSLAGLAYNEQFFGPGTRLTVL.